The 2 T cell receptor beta chains reported below all come from one sample, sequenced in a study of cytomegalovirus exposure and HLA in healthy donors. Data came from immunoSEQ multiplex PCR; TCRdb stores just in-frame clones and leaves some out. The repertoire holds about 63,000 clones, roughly 90% seen once, with around 1.3% in the top ten. Sequencing input: PBMCs. The receptors come from a young woman in good health and CMV-seronegative.

V gene TRBV6-6 combines with J gene TRBJ2-3; the D is unclear. CDR1 and CDR2 (germline): MNHNY, SVGAGI (reference sequence). Trimming pared 4 bases from V and 6 bases from J, leaving 14 bases between. The CDR3 runs to 14 residues. The DNA of the CDR3 is TGTGCCAGCAGTTCTCATCACAGCCCGGATACGCAGTATTTT. Its translation: CASSSHHSPDTQYF.

This chain joins TRBV4-1 and TRBJ2-7, with TRBD2 as a possible D gene (6 bases). The V end lost 2 bases, the J end lost 3 bases, and 14 bases lay between the germline ends. CDR3 size: 15 residues. Germline assignment: CDR1 MGHRA and CDR2 YSYEKL. In nucleotides, the CDR3 is TGCGCCAGCAGCCAACACCCGGGACTCGACTACGAGCAGTACTTC. Its protein is CASSQHPGLDYEQYF.